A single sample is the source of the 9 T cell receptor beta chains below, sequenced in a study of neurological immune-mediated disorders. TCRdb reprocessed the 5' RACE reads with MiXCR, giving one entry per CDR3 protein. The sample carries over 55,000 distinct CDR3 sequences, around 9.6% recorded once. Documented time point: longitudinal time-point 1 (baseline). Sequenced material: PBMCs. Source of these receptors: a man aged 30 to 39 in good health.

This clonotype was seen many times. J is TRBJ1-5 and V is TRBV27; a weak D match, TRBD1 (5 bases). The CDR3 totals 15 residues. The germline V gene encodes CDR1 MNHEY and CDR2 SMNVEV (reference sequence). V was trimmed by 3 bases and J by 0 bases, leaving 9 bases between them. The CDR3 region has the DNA TGTGCCAGCAGTTTCAGGGTTAATAGCAATCAGCCCCAGCATTTT. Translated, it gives CASSFRVNSNQPQHF.

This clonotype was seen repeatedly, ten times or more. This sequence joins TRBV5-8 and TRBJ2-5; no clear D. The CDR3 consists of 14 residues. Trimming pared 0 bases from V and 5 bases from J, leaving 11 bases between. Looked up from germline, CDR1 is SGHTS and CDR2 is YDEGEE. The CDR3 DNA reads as TGTGCCAGCAGCTTGGGGGCAGGCCTTGAGACCCAGTACTTC. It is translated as CASSLGAGLETQYF.

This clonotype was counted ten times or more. The CDR3, as DNA: TGTGCCAGCAGTCCCGGGACTAGCGGAGGACTTAGCACAGATACGCAGTATTTT. Its protein is CASSPGTSGGLSTDTQYF. V usage is TRBV27 and J usage is TRBJ2-3, with TRBD2 matching over 11 bases. Looked up from germline, CDR1 is MNHEY and CDR2 is SMNVEV (reference sequence). The CDR3 is 18 residues long. Trimming at V came to 5 bases and at J to 0 bases, leaving 10 bases not matched to a gene.

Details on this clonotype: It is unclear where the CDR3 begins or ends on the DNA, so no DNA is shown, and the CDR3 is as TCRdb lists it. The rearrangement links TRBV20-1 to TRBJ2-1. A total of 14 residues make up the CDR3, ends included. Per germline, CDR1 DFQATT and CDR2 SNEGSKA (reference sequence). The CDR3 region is CSAPVAAGSNEQLF.

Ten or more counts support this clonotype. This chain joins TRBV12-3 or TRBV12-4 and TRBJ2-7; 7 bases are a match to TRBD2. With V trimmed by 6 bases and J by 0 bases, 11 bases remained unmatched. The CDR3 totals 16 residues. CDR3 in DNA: TGTGCCAGCAGCACGGGTCCTGGCGGGAGCTCCTACGAGCAGTACTTC. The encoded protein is CASSTGPGGSSYEQYF.

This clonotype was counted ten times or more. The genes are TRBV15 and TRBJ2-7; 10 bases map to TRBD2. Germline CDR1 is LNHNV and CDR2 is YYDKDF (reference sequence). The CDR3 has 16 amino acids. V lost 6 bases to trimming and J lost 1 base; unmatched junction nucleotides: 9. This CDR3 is CATREGVAGGSYEQYF. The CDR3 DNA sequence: TGTGCCACCAGAGAAGGGGTAGCGGGAGGATCCTACGAGCAGTACTTC.

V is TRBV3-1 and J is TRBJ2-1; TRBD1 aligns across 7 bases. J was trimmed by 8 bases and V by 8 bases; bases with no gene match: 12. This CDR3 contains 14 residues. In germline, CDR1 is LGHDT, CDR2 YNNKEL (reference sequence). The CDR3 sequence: CASQDTGAGDEQFF. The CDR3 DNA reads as TGTGCCAGCCAAGATACAGGGGCAGGGGATGAGCAGTTCTTC.

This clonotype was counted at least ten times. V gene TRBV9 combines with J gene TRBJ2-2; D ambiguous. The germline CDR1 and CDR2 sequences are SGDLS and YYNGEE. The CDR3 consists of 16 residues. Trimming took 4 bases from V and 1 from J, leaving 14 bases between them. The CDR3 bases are TGTGCCAGCAGCTCCCTTCTAGGAGAGAACACCGGGGAGCTGTTTTTT. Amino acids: CASSSLLGENTGELFF.

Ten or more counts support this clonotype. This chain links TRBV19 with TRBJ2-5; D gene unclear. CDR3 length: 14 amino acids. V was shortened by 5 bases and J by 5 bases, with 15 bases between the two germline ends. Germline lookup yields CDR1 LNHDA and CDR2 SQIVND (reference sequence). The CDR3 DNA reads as TGTGCCAGTAGTCCCGGACCTGGCTGGGAGACCCAGTACTTC. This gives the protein CASSPGPGWETQYF.